A single sample gave rise to the 9 T cell receptor beta chains below, sequenced in a study of PD-1 blockade in classical Hodgkin lymphoma. The assay was immunoSEQ multiplex PCR, and TCRdb's table has in-frame clones only and misses some. The table shows roughly 60,000 clones, with about 89% occurring only once. Time point given: cycle 4 day 1 (C4D1), after five to seven weeks of nivolumab. There was relapse after autologous stem cell transplantation in every patient, and there was variation in brentuximab vedotin exposure. The source material was peripheral blood mononuclear cells (PBMCs), sampled before the fourth cycle of nivolumab. The receptors were sampled from a human donor with classical Hodgkin lymphoma.

The V gene is TRBV7-6, the J gene TRBJ2-3, with 7 bases fitting TRBD2. From germline, CDR1 is SGHVS and CDR2 FNYEAQ. Losses at the gene ends were 5 bases for V and 6 bases for J; bases not matched to a gene: 8. There are 14 residues in the CDR3. The CDR3 DNA follows: TGTGCCAGCAGCCCCGGGACTACTCTCGATACGCAGTATTTT. Its protein product is CASSPGTTLDTQYF.

The V call is TRBV11-2, the J call TRBJ1-1, with D perhaps matching TRBD1 (6 bases). The V end was cut by 7 bases, the J end by 7 bases, with 19 bases between. Germline V gene lookup returns CDR1 SGHAT and CDR2 FQNNGV. The CDR3 is 14 residues long. The CDR3 loop is CASIPALGAVEAFF. Here the CDR3 DNA reads TGTGCCAGCATCCCTGCCTTGGGGGCGGTTGAAGCTTTCTTT.

This clone was recorded once. This chain uses TRBV7-9 with TRBJ2-2; unclear D gene. CDR3 length: 16 amino acids. Trimming removed 5 bases at V and 5 bases at J, with 18 bases between. CDR1 is SEHNR, CDR2 FQNEAQ, per germline (reference sequence). In DNA, the CDR3 is TGTGCCAGCAGCCCGCTTTTTGGGAAAATAACCGGGGAGCTGTTTTTT. It codes for CASSPLFGKITGELFF.

The chain couples TRBV10-3 to TRBJ2-7, with D perhaps assigned TRBD1 or TRBD2 (5 bases each). The germline gives CDR1 ENHRY, CDR2 SYGVKD. The ends were cut back, 7 bases at V and 0 bases at J, with 19 bases in the middle. The CDR3 sequence is 16 residues long. The CDR3 DNA reads TGTGCCATCACTCCTGGTGGGGGAATCAACTCCTACGAGCAGTACTTC. Translated: CAITPGGGINSYEQYF.

The chain carries TRBV2 and TRBJ1-2; 9 nucleotides agree with TRBD1. CDR1 and CDR2 from the germline V gene are SNHLY and FYNNEI. The ends lost 8 bases at V and 6 bases at J; junction bases unmatched: 4. The CDR3 is 12 amino acids. CDR3: CASWRTGDGYTF. Written as DNA, the CDR3 is TGTGCCAGCTGGAGGACAGGGGATGGCTACACCTTC.

This clone was observed once. CDR3 nucleotides: TGCGCCAGCAGCTTGATGCCGGACGGTGAAAAACTGTTTTTT. This gives the protein CASSLMPDGEKLFF. The chain couples TRBV5-1 to TRBJ1-4; no reliable D call. CDR1 SGHRS and CDR2 YFSETQ come from the germline V gene. V dropped 1 base and J dropped 7 bases, with 11 bases sitting between them. There are 14 residues in the CDR3.

The gene calls are TRBV7-9 and TRBJ2-2; possibly TRBD2 for D (6 bases). The CDR3 is 18 residues long. Germline V CDR1 and CDR2: SEHNR, FQNEAQ (reference sequence). V was clipped by 5 bases and J by 2 bases, with 21 bases between them. In DNA, the CDR3 is TGTGCCAGCAGCACCTCCGGGGGTCTTCGTTTTAACACCGGGGAGCTGTTTTTT. Translation: CASSTSGGLRFNTGELFF. Full variable domain (remainder filled in from reference TRBV7-9 and TRBJ2-2): DTGVSQNPRHKITKRGQNVTFRCDPISEHNRLYWYRQTLGQGPEFLTYFQNEAQLEKSRLLSDRFSAERPKGSFSTLEIQRTEQGDSAMYLCASSTSGGLRFNTGELFFGEGSRLTVL.

The chain couples TRBV19 to TRBJ2-5, with D tentatively TRBD2 (5 bases). Trimming removed 9 bases at V and 4 bases at J, with 18 bases between. This CDR3 contains 14 residues. CDR1 is LNHDA, CDR2 SQIVND, per germline (reference sequence). As DNA, the CDR3 is TGTGCCAGCAAAGATCGGGGTATGGGAGAGACCCAGTACTTC. It codes for CASKDRGMGETQYF.

The rearrangement joins TRBV19 to TRBJ2-1, with 7 bases aligning to TRBD2. The CDR3 contains 14 residues. The V segment lost 5 bases and the J segment 5 bases; nucleotides outside the gene matches: 6. Per the germline V gene, CDR1 is LNHDA and CDR2 is SQIVND (reference sequence). The CDR3 DNA reads as TGTGCCAGTAGTCTGGGGGGGGAAAACAATGAGCAGTTCTTC. This gives the protein CASSLGGENNEQFF. The whole variable domain, remainder taken from reference TRBV19 and TRBJ2-1, is DGGITQSPKYLFRKEGQNVTLSCEQNLNHDAMYWYRQDPGQGLRLIYYSQIVNDFQKGDIAEGYSVSREKKESFPLTVTSAQKNPTAFYLCASSLGGENNEQFFGPGTRLTVL.